This T cell receptor beta chain was retrieved from a study of vaccination and CD4 T cells after COVID-19. The V and J ends lost 0 bases and 4 bases respectively, with 13 bases between them. This CDR3 has 16 residues. Germline V gene data show CDR1 as MNHNS and CDR2 as SASEGT. In TCRdb, the PCR reads were re-called with MiXCR into one record per CDR3 protein. The sample carries roughly 16,000 distinct CDR3 sequences, less than 75% recorded once. Study-wide findings and caveats: Spike mono-reactivity was the property of 304 of 307 vaccine-specific clones in convalescent patients.

A word on this clonotype: The antigen remains undetermined.

This clonotype was obtained from a human donor who had recovered from COVID-19. The V and J genes are TRBV6-1 and TRBJ1-3; D call uncertain. This material consisted of CD4+ T cells from blood, taken after SARS-CoV-2 vaccination. The CDR3 here is CASSEAKLTWGNTIYF. The DNA for the CDR3 is TGTGCCAGCAGTGAAGCGAAGTTGACATGGGGAAACACCATATATTTT.